This T cell receptor beta chain derives from a study of identical twins. On this clonotype itself: Its antigen is still unknown.

TCRdb redid the calling of the 5' RACE reads with MiXCR, one entry per CDR3 protein. This table holds hundreds of thousands of distinct CDR3 sequences, approximately 13% found once. This CDR3 spans 16 amino acids. V was trimmed by 1 base and J by 0 bases, leaving 13 bases between them. Germline CDR1 reads LGHDT; CDR2 reads YNNKEL (reference sequence). Study findings and constraints: Carriage of fewer insertions was seen in abundant cord blood beta clonotypes, whereas memory repertoires showed none.

The same data also went into a second study, on yellow fever vaccine responses in identical twins.

The chain combines TRBV3-1 with TRBJ2-7; D not resolved. The sample comprised PBMCs. The sequence was obtained from a woman aged 18-29 years in good health. This chain's CDR3 is CASSQGRPVSSYEQYF. The CDR3 nucleotides are TGTGCCAGCAGCCAAGGACGGCCGGTAAGCTCCTACGAGCAGTACTTC.